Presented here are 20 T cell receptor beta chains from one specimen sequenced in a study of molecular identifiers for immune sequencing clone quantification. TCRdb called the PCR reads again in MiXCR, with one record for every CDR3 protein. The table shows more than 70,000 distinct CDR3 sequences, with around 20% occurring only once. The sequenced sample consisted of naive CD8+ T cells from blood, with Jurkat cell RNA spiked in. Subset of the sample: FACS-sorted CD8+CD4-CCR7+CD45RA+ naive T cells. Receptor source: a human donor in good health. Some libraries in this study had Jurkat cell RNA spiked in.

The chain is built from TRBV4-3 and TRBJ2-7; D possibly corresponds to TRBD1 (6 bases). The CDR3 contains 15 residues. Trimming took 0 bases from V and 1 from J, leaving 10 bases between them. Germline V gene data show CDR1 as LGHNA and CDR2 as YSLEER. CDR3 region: CASSQDPDRSYEQYF. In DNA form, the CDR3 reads TGCGCCAGCAGCCAAGACCCGGACAGATCCTACGAGCAGTACTTC.

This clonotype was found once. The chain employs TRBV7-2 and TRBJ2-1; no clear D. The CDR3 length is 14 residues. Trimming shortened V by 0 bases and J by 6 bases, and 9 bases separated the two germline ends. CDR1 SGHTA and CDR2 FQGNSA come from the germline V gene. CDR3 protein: CASSLASVFNEQFF. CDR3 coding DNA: TGTGCCAGCAGCTTAGCGTCAGTATTCAATGAGCAGTTCTTC.

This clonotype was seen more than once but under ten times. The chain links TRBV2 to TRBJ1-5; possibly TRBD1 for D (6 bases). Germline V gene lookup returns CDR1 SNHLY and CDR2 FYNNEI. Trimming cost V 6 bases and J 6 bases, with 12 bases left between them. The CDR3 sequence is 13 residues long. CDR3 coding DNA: TGTGCCAGCAGGGGGGGCGAAGGTCAGCCCCAGCATTTT. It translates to CASRGGEGQPQHF.

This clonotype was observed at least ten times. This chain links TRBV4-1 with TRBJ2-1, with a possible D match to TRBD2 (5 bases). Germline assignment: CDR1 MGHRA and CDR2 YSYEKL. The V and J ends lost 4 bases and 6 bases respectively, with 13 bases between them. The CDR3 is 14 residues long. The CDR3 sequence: CASSPGLPPNEQFF. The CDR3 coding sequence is TGCGCCAGCAGCCCCGGACTTCCTCCCAATGAGCAGTTCTTC.

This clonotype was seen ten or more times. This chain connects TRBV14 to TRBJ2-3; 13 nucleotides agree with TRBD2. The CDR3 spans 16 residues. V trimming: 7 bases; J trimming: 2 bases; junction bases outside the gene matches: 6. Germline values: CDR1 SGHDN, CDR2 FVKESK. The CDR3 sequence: CASTPTSGGLTDTQYF. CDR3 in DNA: TGTGCCAGCACCCCGACTAGCGGGGGGCTCACAGATACGCAGTATTTT.

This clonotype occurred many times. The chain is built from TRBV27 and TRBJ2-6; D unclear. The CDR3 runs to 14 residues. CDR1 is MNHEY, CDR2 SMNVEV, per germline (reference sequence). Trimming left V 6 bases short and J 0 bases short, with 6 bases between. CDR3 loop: CASRWVSGANVLTF. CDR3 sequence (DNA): TGTGCCAGCAGATGGGTCTCTGGGGCCAACGTCCTGACTTTC.

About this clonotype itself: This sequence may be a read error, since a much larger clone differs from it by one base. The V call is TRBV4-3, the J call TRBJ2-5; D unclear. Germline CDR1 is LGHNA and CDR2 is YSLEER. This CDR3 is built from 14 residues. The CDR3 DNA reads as TGCGCCAGCAGCCAAGACCTTGTCCAAGTGACCCAGTACTTC. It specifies CASSQDLVQVTQYF.

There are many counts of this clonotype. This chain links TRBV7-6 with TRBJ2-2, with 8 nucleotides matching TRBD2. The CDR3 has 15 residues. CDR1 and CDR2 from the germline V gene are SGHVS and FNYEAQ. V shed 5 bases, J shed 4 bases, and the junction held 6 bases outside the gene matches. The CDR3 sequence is CASSLQREFTGELFF. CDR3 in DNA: TGTGCCAGCAGCCTCCAGCGGGAGTTCACCGGGGAGCTGTTTTTT.

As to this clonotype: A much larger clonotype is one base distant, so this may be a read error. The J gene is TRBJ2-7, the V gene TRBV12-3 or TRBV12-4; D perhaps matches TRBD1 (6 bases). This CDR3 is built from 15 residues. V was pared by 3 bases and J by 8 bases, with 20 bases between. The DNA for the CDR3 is TGTGCCAGCAGTTTGATCCTTGACAGGTCTTACAAGCAGTACTTC. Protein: CASSLILDRSYKQYF.

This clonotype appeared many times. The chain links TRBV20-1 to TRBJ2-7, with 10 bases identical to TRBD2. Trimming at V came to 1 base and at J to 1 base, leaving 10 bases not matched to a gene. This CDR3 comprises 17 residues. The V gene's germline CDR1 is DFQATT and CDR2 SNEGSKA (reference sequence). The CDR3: CSARVSALAGSSYEQYF. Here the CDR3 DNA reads TGCAGTGCTAGAGTTTCGGCACTAGCGGGGAGTTCCTACGAGCAGTACTTC.

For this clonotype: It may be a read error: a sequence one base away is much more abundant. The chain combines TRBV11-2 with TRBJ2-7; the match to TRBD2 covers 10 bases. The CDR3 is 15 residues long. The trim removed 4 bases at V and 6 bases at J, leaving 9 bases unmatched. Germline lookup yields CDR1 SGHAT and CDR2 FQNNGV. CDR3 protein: CASSSPGLATCEQYF. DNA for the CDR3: TGTGCCAGCAGCTCCCCGGGACTAGCGACATGCGAGCAGTACTTC.

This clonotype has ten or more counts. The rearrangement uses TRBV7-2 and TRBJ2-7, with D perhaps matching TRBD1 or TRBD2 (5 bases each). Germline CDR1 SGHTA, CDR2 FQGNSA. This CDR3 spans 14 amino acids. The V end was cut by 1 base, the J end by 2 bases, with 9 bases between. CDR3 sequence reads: CASSLGDQAYEQYF. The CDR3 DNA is TGTGCCAGCAGCTTAGGGGACCAGGCCTACGAGCAGTACTTC.

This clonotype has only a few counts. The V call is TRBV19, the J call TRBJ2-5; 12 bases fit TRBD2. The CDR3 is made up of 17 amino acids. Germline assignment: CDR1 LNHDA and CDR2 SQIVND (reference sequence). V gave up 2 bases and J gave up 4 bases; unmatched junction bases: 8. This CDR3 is CASSISSGGAIGETQYF. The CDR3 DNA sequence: TGTGCCAGTAGTATATCTAGCGGGGGGGCCATTGGAGAGACCCAGTACTTC.

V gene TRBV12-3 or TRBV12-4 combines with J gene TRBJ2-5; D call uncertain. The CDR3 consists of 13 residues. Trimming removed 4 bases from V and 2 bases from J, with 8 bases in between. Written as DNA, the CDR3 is TGTGCCAGCAGTTCTTTTGAACAAGAGACCCAGTACTTC. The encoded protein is CASSSFEQETQYF.

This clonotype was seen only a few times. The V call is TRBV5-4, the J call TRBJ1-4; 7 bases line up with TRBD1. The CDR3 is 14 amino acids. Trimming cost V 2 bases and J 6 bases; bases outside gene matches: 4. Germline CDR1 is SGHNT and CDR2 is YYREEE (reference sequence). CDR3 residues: CASSLDRADEKLFF. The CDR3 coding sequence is TGTGCCAGCAGCTTAGACAGGGCCGATGAAAAACTGTTTTTT.

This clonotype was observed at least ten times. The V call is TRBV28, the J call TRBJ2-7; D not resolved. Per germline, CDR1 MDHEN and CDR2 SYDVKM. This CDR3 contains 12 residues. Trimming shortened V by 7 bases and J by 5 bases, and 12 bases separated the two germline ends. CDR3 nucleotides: TGTGCCAGCAATGACATAGCTAACGAGCAGTACTTC. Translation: CASNDIANEQYF.

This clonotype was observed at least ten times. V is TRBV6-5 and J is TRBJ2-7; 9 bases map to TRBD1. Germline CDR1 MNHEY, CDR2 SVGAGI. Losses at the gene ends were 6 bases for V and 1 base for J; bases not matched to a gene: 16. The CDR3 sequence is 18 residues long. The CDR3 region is CASSAGTGLLGRSYEQYF. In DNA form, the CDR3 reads TGTGCCAGCAGCGCAGGGACAGGGTTACTAGGCCGTTCCTACGAGCAGTACTTC.

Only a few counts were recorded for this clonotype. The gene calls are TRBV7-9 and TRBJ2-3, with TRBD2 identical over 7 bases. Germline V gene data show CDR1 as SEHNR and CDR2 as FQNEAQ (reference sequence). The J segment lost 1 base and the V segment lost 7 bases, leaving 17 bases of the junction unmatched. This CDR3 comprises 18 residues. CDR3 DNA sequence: TGTGCCAGCACCCCCCTCCGGGGCGGGGGATGGGGCACAGATACGCAGTATTTT. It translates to CASTPLRGGGWGTDTQYF.

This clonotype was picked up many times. The CDR3 reads CASSLSAGARKYF. Written as DNA, the CDR3 is TGTGCCAGCAGTTTATCCGCAGGGGCTCGTAAGTACTTC. The chain joins TRBV27 to TRBJ2-7; possible D gene TRBD1, 6 bases. Germline V lookup: CDR1 MNHEY, CDR2 SMNVEV (reference sequence). There are 13 residues in the CDR3. Trimming left V 0 bases short and J 11 bases short, with 14 bases between.

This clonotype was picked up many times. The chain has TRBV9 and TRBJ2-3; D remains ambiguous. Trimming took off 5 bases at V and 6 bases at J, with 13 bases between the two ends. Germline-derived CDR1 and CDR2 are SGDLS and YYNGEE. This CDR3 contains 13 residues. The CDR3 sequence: CASSSYTGDTQYF. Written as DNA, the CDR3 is TGTGCCAGCAGTTCCTATACCGGGGATACGCAGTATTTT. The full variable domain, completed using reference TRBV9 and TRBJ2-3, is DSGVTQTPKHLITATGQRVTLRCSPRSGDLSVYWYQQSLDQGLQFLIQYYNGEERAKGNILERFSAQQFPDLHSELNLSSLELGDSALYFCASSSYTGDTQYFGPGTRLTVL.